The 5 T cell receptor beta chains reported below all come from one sample, sequenced in a study of OX40 agonist ivuxolimab in advanced cancers. Data came from immunoSEQ multiplex PCR; TCRdb stores just in-frame clones and leaves some out. The sample records approximately 30,000 clones, about nine tenths being singletons. Sequencing was performed on CD4+ or CD8+ T cells sorted from blood, taken in a trial of the OX40 agonist ivuxolimab. Every receptor here comes from an adult with an advanced solid tumor such as melanoma, head and neck, liver or kidney cancer.

V is TRBV19 and J is TRBJ1-2; TRBD1 matches at 10 bases. CDR1 is LNHDA, CDR2 SQIVND, per germline (reference sequence). V shed 3 bases and J 7 bases; nucleotides not matched to a gene: 11. CDR3 length equals 16 residues. CDR3 sequence reads: CASSINGGTGVLGYTF. The CDR3 DNA follows: TGTGCCAGTAGTATTAATGGCGGGACAGGGGTCCTTGGCTACACCTTC. Looking up the rest from reference TRBV19 and TRBJ1-2 gives the full variable domain: DGGITQSPKYLFRKEGQNVTLSCEQNLNHDAMYWYRQDPGQGLRLIYYSQIVNDFQKGDIAEGYSVSREKKESFPLTVTSAQKNPTAFYLCASSINGGTGVLGYTFGSGTRLTVV.

The chain employs TRBV5-1 and TRBJ2-7; D is uncertain. The CDR3 is 12 amino acids. Germline V gene data show CDR1 as SGHRS and CDR2 as YFSETQ. The V end was cut by 1 base, the J end by 2 bases, with 4 bases between. CDR3 amino acids: CASSLRPYEQYF. DNA of the CDR3: TGCGCCAGCAGCTTGCGGCCCTACGAGCAGTACTTC.

This clone appeared a single time. V is TRBV19 and J is TRBJ2-1; the D is unclear. Trimming took off 3 bases at V and 7 bases at J, with 7 bases between the two ends. Germline CDR1 and CDR2: LNHDA and SQIVND (reference sequence). The CDR3 covers 12 residues. The CDR3 protein is CASSILENEQFF. CDR3 nucleotide sequence: TGTGCCAGTAGTATCCTGGAGAATGAGCAGTTCTTC.

The genes are TRBV19 and TRBJ2-7; a possible D gene is TRBD1 (6 bases). The CDR3 length is 15 residues. Germline assignment: CDR1 LNHDA and CDR2 SQIVND (reference sequence). V dropped 3 bases and J dropped 1 base, with 13 bases sitting between them. CDR3 protein: CASSMGRGLSYEQYF. The CDR3 coding sequence is TGTGCCAGTAGTATGGGCAGGGGCCTATCCTACGAGCAGTACTTC. Full variable domain (outside the CDR3, taken from reference TRBV19 and TRBJ2-7): DGGITQSPKYLFRKEGQNVTLSCEQNLNHDAMYWYRQDPGQGLRLIYYSQIVNDFQKGDIAEGYSVSREKKESFPLTVTSAQKNPTAFYLCASSMGRGLSYEQYFGPGTRLTVT.

The genes are TRBV9 and TRBJ2-7; TRBD1 matches at 8 bases. Trimming removed 4 bases from V and 3 bases from J; junction bases left unmatched: 6. This CDR3 is 14 amino acids long. Germline CDR1 SGDLS, CDR2 YYNGEE. CDR3 amino acids: CASSPAGTGYEQYF. For the CDR3, the DNA is TGTGCCAGCAGCCCAGCCGGGACAGGCTACGAGCAGTACTTC. Using reference TRBV9 and TRBJ2-7 for the parts outside the CDR3, the full variable domain is DSGVTQTPKHLITATGQRVTLRCSPRSGDLSVYWYQQSLDQGLQFLIQYYNGEERAKGNILERFSAQQFPDLHSELNLSSLELGDSALYFCASSPAGTGYEQYFGPGTRLTVT.